This T cell receptor (beta chain) was profiled in a study of blood T cell repertoires in COVID-19 (dated by TCRdb to 2020 to 2022). As for the study more broadly: Collaborator samples came from the United States, Italy and Spain and covered acute and convalescent phases of COVID-19. The samples were drawn from the first 160 participants of the ongoing ImmuneRACE study and from 1,254 subjects provided by 6 global collaborators. The material from the prospective study consisted of cDNA or gDNA derived from T cells, B-cell-depleted T cells, or PBMCs. Subjects who had been exposed to COVID-19, were actively infected with it, or had recovered from it provided the deeply sampled blood TCRbeta repertoires that made up the dataset. Where available, HLA class I and class II types were obtained from metadata supplied by the sample provider rather than from assay-based typing. The repertoires were made available in a free public database intended to serve as a resource for research on the immune response to SARS-CoV-2. Nearly every sample came with metadata listing a de-identified subject ID, COVID-19 status, age in years and sex.

TCRbeta CDR3 regions were amplified from genomic DNA using the immunoSEQ Assay, a bias-controlled multiplex PCR. The study's own analysis went as follows. Within the assay, amplification of reference gene primers was used to estimate how many nucleated cells each sample contained. To quantify the absolute abundance of each unique TCRbeta CDR3 rearrangement, sequence reads were collapsed and filtered. Productive Simpson clonality was computed per sample as the square root of Simpson's diversity index over productive rearrangements. The source is immuneACCESS, and TCRdb retained only in-frame sequences with V and J called. Part of the clones is not carried over; for the studies checked, unresolved V genes explain less than half of this, and the remainder is unexplained. That table supplies the V and J calls and clone size; D and trimming were determined from the DNA. This sample holds about 45,000 clones; nearly 80% were observed only once. Roughly 20% of the sample goes to the ten largest clones.

Concerning this clone itself: Its antigen has not been determined. Base qualities were left out, and no much larger clone turns up one base away.

Whole blood was collected in K2EDTA tubes by collaborating institutions according to the institutions' own protocols. For TCRbeta analysis, collaborators shipped samples as frozen whole blood, isolated PBMCs, or DNA extracted from either of those sample types. Study-level results and caveats: The amount of clinical and demographic metadata varied by source and participant and was provided uncurated.

The germline V gene encodes CDR1 SGHTA and CDR2 FQGNSA. The V and J ends are trimmed by 2 bases and 5 bases, leaving 10 bases between them. From the cysteine up to the phenylalanine, the CDR3 has a length of 13 residues. The CDR3 DNA has 39 bases and is translated from base 1. The chain links TRBV7-2 with TRBJ2-7, with TRBD1 perhaps the D gene, on 5 matching bases. The receptor's source is a man aged 65 to 79 with acute or convalescent COVID-19. The specimen sequenced was peripheral blood. The sequenced DNA: TGTGCCAGCAGCTTAATCCAGGGCGACGAGCAGTACTTC. Translation gives CASSLIQGDEQYF.